This note documents a single T cell receptor beta chain sequence. The antigen this receptor binds is unknown. Base qualities are not recorded, but no much larger clone differs from it by a single base. This specimen's time point label, per the study, means: about 28 days (+/-7) after the second vaccine dose. Because spike-specific TCR depth and breadth did not differ between the two schedules, AZD1222 recipients who got a second dose at roughly 4 weeks were pooled with those who got a second dose at roughly 12 weeks. Vaccinee samples were obtained from the UK trials COV001 and COV002, which included a single-blind randomized controlled phase 2/3 trial of AZD1222 (ChAdOx1 nCoV-19) in healthy adults. For TCRbeta chain sequencing, PBMC samples from trial participants were taken at day 0 and at day 28 after the second dose. Measured from the cysteine to the phenylalanine, the CDR3 is 13 residues long. Left in the record is the CDR3 DNA by itself, 39 bases read in frame from the first base. The junction shows trimming of 6 bases on V and 3 bases on J, plus 11 bases between the germline ends. CDR1 and CDR2 (MNHEY, SVGAGI) derive from the germline V gene.

The CDR3 regions of human TCRbeta chains were subjected to immunosequencing. The study's own analysis went as follows. TCRs in the repertoires were compared against a reference library of SARS-CoV-2-specific TCRs that had been generated with the MIRA antigen-specificity platform. Breadth meant the fraction of unique TCRs that were SARS-CoV-2-associated, whereas depth meant the fraction of total T cells that were SARS-CoV-2-associated. Using the MIRA data, each spike-specific TCR was mapped to the spike region that the TCR reacts to and placed in a CD4 or CD8 class. Log10-transformed breadth and depth values were compared by one-way ANOVA with Sidak's multiple comparisons tests. Imported from immuneACCESS, the table was reduced by TCRdb to in-frame sequences with V and J called. These copies leave out some clones; in studies compared against another copy, an unresolved V gene accounts for under half, and the cause of the remainder is not known. V and J calls and clone size come straight from that table; D and trimming were deduced from the DNA. Across this sample there are tens of thousands of clones, with approximately 90% seen only once. The ten top clones hold roughly 3% of the sample.

The data stem from a study of T cell responses to AZD1222 COVID-19 vaccine (dated by TCRdb to 2020 to 2023). About the study as a whole: TCR sequencing was performed for more than 230 trial participants, of whom roughly 200 were given two doses of AZD1222 and some 26 were given two doses of MenACWY control vaccine. Trial participants were enrolled by age into subgroups of 18-55, 56-69 and 70-plus years, and about 150, 27 and 61 TCR-sequenced participants, respectively, were included in these subgroups.

Results and caveats for the whole study, not just this receptor: Conclusions about previously exposed vaccinees are limited because only six or seven AZD1222 recipients were SARS-CoV-2 seropositive at baseline. Vaccine-associated CD4 TCRs spanned the whole spike protein, with dominant responses in regions 160-218 and 743-854. Nearly half of unique spike-specific TCRs reportedly recognized epitopes outside regions mutated in the B.1.351 and B.1.1.7 variants. Participants were mostly white British and included more females than males, and it was suggested by the authors that clonal diversity may have been underestimated. The 56-69-year group was small, and its depth increase did not reach significance, likely because of low power. Spike-specific TCR breadth and depth rose significantly after two AZD1222 doses compared with day 0 and with MenACWY recipients. Because no day 14 peak-response samples were available, repertoires were characterized only after the peak T cell response.

This receptor was taken from an adult who received the AZD1222 COVID-19 vaccine. This chain joins TRBV6-5 to TRBJ1-1; the D gene cannot be named for sure. The input for sequencing was peripheral blood, taken 28 days after the second AZD1222 dose. The nucleotide sequence is given as TGTGCCAGCAGGAGAGTTAGAGACACTGAAGCTTTCTTT. This gives the protein CASRRVRDTEAFF.